This T cell receptor (beta chain) was retrieved from a study of PD-1 blockade in classical Hodgkin lymphoma. Across the study: With a 2-week interval, patients received intravenous nivolumab at 3 mg/kg.

Germline V lookup: CDR1 SGHRS, CDR2 YFSETQ. J lost 7 bases, V lost 4 bases, and 25 bases had no gene match. This CDR3 spans 20 amino acids. TCRdb's copy holds only in-frame clones and misses some; the assay was immunoSEQ multiplex PCR. In the table there are about 25,000 clones, around 74% of which are singletons. Time point noted: cycle 4 day 1 (C4D1), after 5 to 7 weeks of nivolumab. Every patient relapsed after autologous stem cell transplantation, and brentuximab vedotin exposure varied. J is TRBJ2-4 and V is TRBV5-1, with 8 bases fitting TRBD1. The sequence came from a human donor with classical Hodgkin lymphoma. This specimen was peripheral blood mononuclear cells (PBMCs), taken before the fourth cycle of nivolumab. The CDR3 reads CASSTHAPVDAGGDVNIQYF. DNA of the CDR3: TGCGCCAGCAGCACACACGCCCCGGTGGATGCAGGGGGCGACGTGAACATTCAGTACTTC.